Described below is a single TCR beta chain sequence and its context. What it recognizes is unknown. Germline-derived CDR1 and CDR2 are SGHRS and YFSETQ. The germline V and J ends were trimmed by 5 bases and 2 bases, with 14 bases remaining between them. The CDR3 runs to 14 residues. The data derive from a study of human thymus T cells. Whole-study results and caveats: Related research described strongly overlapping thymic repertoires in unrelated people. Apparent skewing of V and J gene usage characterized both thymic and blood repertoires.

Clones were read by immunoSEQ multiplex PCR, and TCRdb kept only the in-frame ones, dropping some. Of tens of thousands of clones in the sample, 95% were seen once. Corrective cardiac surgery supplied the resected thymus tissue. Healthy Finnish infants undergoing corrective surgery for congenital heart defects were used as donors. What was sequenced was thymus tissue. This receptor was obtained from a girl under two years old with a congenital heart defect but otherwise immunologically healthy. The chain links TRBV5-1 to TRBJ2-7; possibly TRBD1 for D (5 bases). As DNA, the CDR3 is TGCGCCAGCAGGGCTCGCGACAGCCCCTACGAGCAGTACTTC. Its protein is CASRARDSPYEQYF.